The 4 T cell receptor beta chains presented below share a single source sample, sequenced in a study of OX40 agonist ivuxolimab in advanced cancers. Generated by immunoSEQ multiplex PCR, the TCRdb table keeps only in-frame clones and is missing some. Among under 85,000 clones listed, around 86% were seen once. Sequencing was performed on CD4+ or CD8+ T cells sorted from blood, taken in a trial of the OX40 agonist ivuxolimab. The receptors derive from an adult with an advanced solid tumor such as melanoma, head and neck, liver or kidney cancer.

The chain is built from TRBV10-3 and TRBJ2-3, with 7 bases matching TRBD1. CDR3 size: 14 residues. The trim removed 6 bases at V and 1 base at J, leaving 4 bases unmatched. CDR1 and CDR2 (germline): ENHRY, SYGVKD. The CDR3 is CAIRAGTGTDTQYF. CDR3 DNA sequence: TGTGCCATCAGGGCCGGGACAGGCACAGATACGCAGTATTTT.

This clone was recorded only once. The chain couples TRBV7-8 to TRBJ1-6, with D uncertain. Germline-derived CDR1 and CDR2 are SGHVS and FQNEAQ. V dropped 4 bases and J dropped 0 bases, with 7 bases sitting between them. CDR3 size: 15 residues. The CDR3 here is CASSSRTSYNSPLHF. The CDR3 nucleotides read TGTGCCAGCAGCTCCAGGACCTCCTATAATTCACCCCTCCACTTT.

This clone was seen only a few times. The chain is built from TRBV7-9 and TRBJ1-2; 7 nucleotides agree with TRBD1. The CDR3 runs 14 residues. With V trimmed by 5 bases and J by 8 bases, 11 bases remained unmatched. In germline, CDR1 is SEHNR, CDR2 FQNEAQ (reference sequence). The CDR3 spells CASSTAGTAEGYTF. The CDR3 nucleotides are TGTGCCAGCAGCACAGCCGGGACAGCGGAGGGCTACACCTTC.

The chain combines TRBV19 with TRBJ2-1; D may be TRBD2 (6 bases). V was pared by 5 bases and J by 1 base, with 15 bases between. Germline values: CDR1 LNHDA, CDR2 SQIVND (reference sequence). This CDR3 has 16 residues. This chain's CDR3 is CASSWAGSGSYNEQFF. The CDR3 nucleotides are TGTGCCAGTAGTTGGGCGGGGAGTGGGTCCTACAATGAGCAGTTCTTC.